This T cell receptor (beta chain) was profiled in a study of low-dose radiotherapy and immunotherapy resistance in tumors. Overall study: On an every-two-weeks schedule, patients received intravenous nivolumab 240 mg, along with ipilimumab 1 mg/kg every six weeks.

TRAV- and TRBV-specific primers were used for first-strand cDNA, which covered alpha and beta chains. The authors ran around 18 PCR cycles to amplify TCRs with a constant-region primer and V-primer adapter. One entry per CDR3 protein results from TCRdb running MiXCR on the reads. The table has under 15,000 distinct CDR3 sequences, 60% seen once. Eligibility required advanced solid tumors lacking tumor-infiltrating lymphocytes. The ends were cut back, 6 bases at V and 7 bases at J, with 12 bases in the middle. CDR3 length equals 12 residues. Germline V lookup: CDR1 SQVTM, CDR2 ANQGSEA. V gene TRBV29-1 combines with J gene TRBJ2-2; possibly TRBD1 for D (6 bases). The TCR sequence derives from a human donor with advanced metastatic prostate, ovarian, gallbladder or colorectal cancer (not recorded which). This table probably holds off-target reads from a library built for another chain. CDR3 DNA: TGCAGCGTCCATAGGGGGAGCGGGGAGCTGTTTTTT. It encodes CSVHRGSGELFF.